Each of the 27 T cell receptor beta chains below was sequenced from the same sample in a study of human T cells and chemical hapten exposure. Time point noted: patch test 1, 2 weeks after DPC sensitization. Treatment of the sample: therapeutic diphenylcyclopropenone sensitization with weekly scalp DPC. A single record per CDR3 protein comes from TCRdb applying MiXCR to the RACE reads. The sample shows 80,000 to 95,000 distinct CDR3 sequences, approximately 11% of them seen only once. The sample in question was whole blood, obtained in connection with sensitization to the hapten diphenylcyclopropenone (DPC). Receptor source: a woman in her forties or fifties with alopecia areata. Some clones in this sample may be carry-over from other donors' samples.

The chain combines TRBV5-6 with TRBJ2-5; D is unresolved. Trimming pared 4 bases from V and 3 bases from J, leaving 13 bases between. Germline V gives CDR1 SGHDT, CDR2 YYEEEE. There are 14 residues in the CDR3. The CDR3 DNA reads TGTGCCAGCAGCGCAAGGCCCTGGAAAGAGACCCAGTACTTC. Encoded protein: CASSARPWKETQYF.

This clonotype has just a few counts. The genes are TRBV27 and TRBJ2-7, with D unclear. V was shortened by 2 bases and J by 2 bases, with 13 bases between the two germline ends. Germline CDR1 and CDR2: MNHEY and SMNVEV (reference sequence). This CDR3 comprises 15 residues. The CDR3 coding sequence is TGTGCCAGCAGTTTAAAAGGGCAGCCCGCCTACGAGCAGTACTTC. Translating gives CASSLKGQPAYEQYF.

This clonotype has ten or more counts. V gene TRBV29-1 combines with J gene TRBJ2-3; D unclear. Germline V gene lookup returns CDR1 SQVTM and CDR2 ANQGSEA. The CDR3 runs 13 residues. V was pared by 4 bases and J by 0 bases, with 8 bases between. CDR3 bases: TGCAGCGTTGCACACCCTAGCACAGATACGCAGTATTTT. As protein: CSVAHPSTDTQYF.

This clonotype was detected many times. The V call is TRBV12-3 or TRBV12-4, the J call TRBJ1-5; no firm D call. V lost 5 bases and J lost 2, with 16 bases in between. The CDR3 spans 16 residues. This CDR3 reads CASSADGGGGNQPQHF. DNA of the CDR3: TGTGCCAGCAGTGCGGACGGAGGAGGTGGCAATCAGCCCCAGCATTTT.

This clonotype was recorded many times. The V call is TRBV20-1, the J call TRBJ2-3; 9 bases line up with TRBD2. The germline CDR1 and CDR2 sequences are DFQATT and SNEGSKA (reference sequence). The CDR3 spans 14 residues. Trimming at V came to 1 base and at J to 1 base, leaving 0 bases not matched to a gene. The CDR3 sequence is CSARGTSGTDTQYF. The CDR3 nucleotides are TGCAGTGCTAGAGGGACTAGCGGCACAGATACGCAGTATTTT.

In this sample, this clonotype turned up many times. The rearrangement links TRBV20-1 to TRBJ1-2; 8 bases align to TRBD1. This CDR3 region has 12 residues. Per the germline V gene, CDR1 is DFQATT and CDR2 is SNEGSKA (reference sequence). V dropped 3 bases and J dropped 6; count of bases not matched to a gene: 3. The CDR3 loop is CSARQGADGYTF. Written as DNA, the CDR3 is TGCAGTGCTAGGCAGGGGGCAGATGGCTACACCTTC.

This clonotype has just a few counts. The V gene is TRBV23-1, the J gene TRBJ1-5, with 7 bases lining up with TRBD1. TRBV23-1 has ORF status, its function being uncertain. CDR3 length equals 16 residues. Trimming cost V 4 bases and J 3 bases; bases outside gene matches: 9. CDR3 in amino acids: CASSPSDREVNQPQHF. In DNA, the CDR3 is TGCGCCAGCAGTCCCTCAGACAGGGAAGTCAATCAGCCCCAGCATTTT.

The chain has TRBV12-3 or TRBV12-4 and TRBJ1-5, with a tentative D call TRBD1 (5 bases). CDR3 length: 12 residues. V lost 7 bases to trimming and J lost 5 bases, with 9 bases between them. CDR3 residues: CASTLGDQPQHF. Here the CDR3 DNA reads TGTGCCAGCACCTTGGGGGATCAGCCCCAGCATTTT.

This clonotype was detected many times. The rearrangement links TRBV6-1 to TRBJ2-7; D is unclear. This CDR3 has 11 amino acids. V lost 4 bases and J 3 bases, leaving 4 bases between the germline ends. Germline CDR1 reads MNHNS; CDR2 reads SASEGT. The DNA of the CDR3 is TGTGCCAGCAGTGTCAACTACGAGCAGTACTTC. This sequence encodes CASSVNYEQYF.

There are a few counts of this clonotype. This rearrangement joins TRBV7-6 to TRBJ2-6, with 7 bases aligning to TRBD1. Germline V gene sequence: CDR1 SGHVS, CDR2 FNYEAQ. The CDR3 sequence is 15 residues long. The V gene end was trimmed by 5 bases and the J gene end by 3 bases; junction bases not matched to a gene: 4. The CDR3, as DNA: TGTGCCAGCAGCGAACAGGGGATTGGGGCCAACGTCCTGACTTTC. It encodes CASSEQGIGANVLTF.

This clonotype was found many times. V gene TRBV27 combines with J gene TRBJ2-5; 7 bases align to TRBD2. This CDR3 spans 11 amino acids. From germline, CDR1 is MNHEY and CDR2 SMNVEV (reference sequence). The ends lost 2 bases at V and 9 bases at J; junction bases unmatched: 0. The CDR3 is CASSLGGAQYF. Written as DNA, the CDR3 is TGTGCCAGCAGTTTAGGGGGGGCCCAGTACTTC.

The V gene is TRBV3-1, the J gene TRBJ1-1; 8 positions agree with TRBD1. Germline-derived CDR1 and CDR2 are LGHDT and YNNKEL (reference sequence). This CDR3 contains 15 residues. The junction had 9 bases not matched to a gene; V was cut back by 3 bases and J by 6 bases. This chain's CDR3 is CASSHSRTGTAEAFF. CDR3 DNA: TGTGCCAGCAGCCACAGCCGGACAGGGACCGCTGAAGCTTTCTTT.

There are a few counts of this clonotype. This chain joins TRBV6-5 and TRBJ2-3, with a tentative D call TRBD2 (6 bases). The ends were cut back, 0 bases at V and 1 base at J, with 14 bases in the middle. This CDR3 region has 17 residues. Germline lookup yields CDR1 MNHEY and CDR2 SVGAGI. CDR3 bases: TGTGCCAGCAGTTACTCGACTTTTGCTAGCGGCACAGATACGCAGTATTTT. Its translation: CASSYSTFASGTDTQYF.

Many counts were recorded for this clonotype. V gene TRBV12-5 combines with J gene TRBJ1-5, with TRBD1 identical over 9 bases. CDR3 size: 20 residues. The J segment lost 0 bases and the V segment lost 0 bases, leaving 12 bases of the junction unmatched. The germline V gene has CDR1 LGHNT and CDR2 FRNRAP. The chain's CDR3 is CASGLVMTGGRSHSNQPQHF. As DNA, the CDR3 is TGTGCTAGTGGTTTGGTAATGACAGGGGGGAGAAGTCATAGCAATCAGCCCCAGCATTTT. Looking up the rest from reference TRBV12-5 and TRBJ1-5 gives the full variable domain: DARVTQTPRHKVTEMGQEVTMRCQPILGHNTVFWYRQTMMQGLELLAYFRNRAPLDDSGMPKDRFSAEMPDATLATLKIQPSEPRDSAVYFCASGLVMTGGRSHSNQPQHFGDGTRLSIL.

There are many counts of this clonotype. J is TRBJ2-2 and V is TRBV28, with 8 bases fitting TRBD1. CDR1 is MDHEN, CDR2 SYDVKM, per germline. The V segment lost 5 bases and the J segment 4 bases; nucleotides outside the gene matches: 0. The CDR3 contains 13 residues. CDR3 nucleotide sequence: TGTGCCAGCAGTGACAGGGGCACCGGGGAGCTGTTTTTT. Residues: CASSDRGTGELFF. The full variable domain, rest sourced from reference TRBV28 and TRBJ2-2, is DVKVTQSSRYLVKRTGEKVFLECVQDMDHENMFWYRQDPGLGLRLIYFSYDVKMKEKGDIPEGYSVSREKKERFSLILESASTNQTSMYLCASSDRGTGELFFGEGSRLTVL.

This clonotype has a count of ten or more. The chain uses TRBV9 and TRBJ1-6, with no clear D. The length of the CDR3 is 15 residues. V lost 3 bases, J lost 4 bases, and 11 bases lay in between. Germline V CDR1 and CDR2: SGDLS, YYNGEE. The CDR3 is CASSGTGDYNSPLHF. The CDR3 bases are TGTGCCAGCAGCGGTACCGGGGATTATAATTCACCCCTCCACTTT.

Concerning this clonotype: One base away lies a much larger clone, so this may be a sequencing read error. The J gene is TRBJ2-5, the V gene TRBV12-3 or TRBV12-4; D remains unclear. This CDR3 spans 12 amino acids. The CDR3 loop is CASSPGGETQNF. The CDR3 nucleotides read TGTGCCAGCAGTCCCGGTGGAGAGACCCAGAACTTC.

The J gene is TRBJ1-2, the V gene TRBV7-2; D perhaps matches TRBD1 (6 bases). Germline V gives CDR1 SGHTA, CDR2 FQGNSA. The V end lost 4 bases, the J end lost 5 bases, and 14 bases lay between the germline ends. This CDR3 region has 14 residues. In nucleotides, the CDR3 is TGTGCCAGCAGCTCCCCGAACAGGGATTATGGCTACACCTTC. The encoded protein is CASSSPNRDYGYTF.

This clonotype has a handful of counts. This chain joins TRBV18 and TRBJ1-1; 7 bases are shared with TRBD1. The CDR3 has 13 residues. Unmatched junction bases numbered 6, after V lost 5 bases and J lost 6 bases. CDR1 is KGHSH and CDR2 is LQKENI in the germline V gene. CDR3 amino acids: CASSDRVDAEAFF. In DNA form, the CDR3 reads TGTGCCAGCTCAGACAGGGTAGACGCTGAAGCTTTCTTT.

The chain is built from TRBV20-1 and TRBJ2-7; 13 bases are a match to TRBD2. The J segment lost 4 bases and the V segment lost 3 bases, leaving 6 bases of the junction unmatched. Germline V gene lookup returns CDR1 DFQATT and CDR2 SNEGSKA (reference sequence). CDR3 length: 15 amino acids. CDR3 amino acids: CSARTSGRFVYEQYF. CDR3 nucleotide sequence: TGCAGTGCTAGGACTAGCGGGAGGTTTGTGTACGAGCAGTACTTC.

V and J are TRBV29-1 and TRBJ2-1, with TRBD2 identical over 11 bases. Germline CDR1 is SQVTM and CDR2 is ANQGSEA. This CDR3 contains 13 residues. V was pared by 3 bases and J by 6 bases, with 1 base of the junction left unmatched. The CDR3 sequence: CSVEGLAANEQFF. The CDR3 DNA reads TGCAGCGTTGAGGGACTAGCGGCCAATGAGCAGTTCTTC.

At least ten counts were recorded for this clonotype. The genes are TRBV2 and TRBJ2-7; possibly TRBD1 for D (6 bases). This CDR3 comprises 14 residues. Germline CDR1 reads SNHLY; CDR2 reads FYNNEI. With 2 bases removed from V and 0 bases from J, the gap between germline ends came to 8 bases. The CDR3 nucleotides are TGTGCCAGCAGTGAACAGGGGAGCTCCTACGAGCAGTACTTC. It specifies CASSEQGSSYEQYF.

This clonotype was recorded a few times. The V gene is TRBV12-3 or TRBV12-4, the J gene TRBJ1-2, with D perhaps matching TRBD1 (6 bases). V was cut by 0 bases and J by 4 bases, with 21 bases left in between. The CDR3 length is 18 residues. CDR3 DNA: TGTGCCAGCAGTTTAGCCATCCTGTCCGGGGGGCCAGGCTATGGCTACACCTTC. Its translation is CASSLAILSGGPGYGYTF.

This clonotype was found a few times. The chain employs TRBV6-2 or TRBV6-3 and TRBJ1-1, with 8 positions matching TRBD1. Germline V lookup: CDR1 MNHEY, CDR2 SVGEGT. The junction had 14 bases not matched to a gene; V was cut back by 4 bases and J by 1 base. CDR3 length equals 18 residues. The CDR3 DNA follows: TGTGCCAGCAGTTTCGTCACGGACAGGGCACCCGCGAACACTGAAGCTTTCTTT. Translation: CASSFVTDRAPANTEAFF.

This clonotype has only a few counts. The chain combines TRBV18 with TRBJ1-2; D may be TRBD1 (5 bases). Trimming shortened V by 3 bases and J by 2 bases, and 10 bases separated the two germline ends. The CDR3 loop spans 14 amino acids. CDR1 and CDR2 from the germline V gene are KGHSH and LQKENI. The CDR3 region has the DNA TGTGCCAGCTCACCCGACGGGGGAAACTATGGCTACACCTTC. Its translation: CASSPDGGNYGYTF.

The rearrangement joins TRBV29-1 to TRBJ2-7, with 7 bases aligning to TRBD1. With 6 bases clipped from V and 0 bases from J, the junction kept 5 bases outside the gene matches. This CDR3 is built from 13 residues. Germline CDR1 and CDR2: SQVTM and ANQGSEA. CDR3 nucleotide sequence: TGCAGCGTCGGGACAGTCAACTCCTACGAGCAGTACTTC. Its translation: CSVGTVNSYEQYF.

CDR3: CASSSPLQETQYF. CDR3 nucleotide sequence: TGTGCCAGCAGTTCGCCCCTCCAAGAGACCCAGTACTTC. This rearrangement joins TRBV27 to TRBJ2-5; D gene uncertain. V was pared by 4 bases and J by 1 base, with 7 bases between. The CDR3 runs to 13 residues. The germline CDR1 and CDR2 sequences are MNHEY and SMNVEV (reference sequence).